Detailed here is one T cell receptor beta chain. This entry belongs to a study of shared clonotypes between healthy human individuals. Trimming took 0 bases from V and 5 from J, leaving 12 bases between them. CDR3 length equals 16 residues. The germline V gene has CDR1 SGDLS and CDR2 YYNGEE. The test was conducted at deep level. Sequenced by immunoSEQ multiplex PCR; TCRdb stores in-frame clones only, minus some. The sample yields about 1 million clones, more than 60% seen once. The chain couples TRBV9 to TRBJ1-6, with D hard to call. The sequence was obtained from a man aged 18-30 years in good health. Source material: memory CD4+ T cells sorted from blood. The subset: CD45RA-negative fraction. The CDR3 sequence: CASSVGRSADNSPLHF. The CDR3 nucleotides read TGTGCCAGCAGCGTAGGAAGATCGGCAGATAATTCACCCCTCCACTTT.